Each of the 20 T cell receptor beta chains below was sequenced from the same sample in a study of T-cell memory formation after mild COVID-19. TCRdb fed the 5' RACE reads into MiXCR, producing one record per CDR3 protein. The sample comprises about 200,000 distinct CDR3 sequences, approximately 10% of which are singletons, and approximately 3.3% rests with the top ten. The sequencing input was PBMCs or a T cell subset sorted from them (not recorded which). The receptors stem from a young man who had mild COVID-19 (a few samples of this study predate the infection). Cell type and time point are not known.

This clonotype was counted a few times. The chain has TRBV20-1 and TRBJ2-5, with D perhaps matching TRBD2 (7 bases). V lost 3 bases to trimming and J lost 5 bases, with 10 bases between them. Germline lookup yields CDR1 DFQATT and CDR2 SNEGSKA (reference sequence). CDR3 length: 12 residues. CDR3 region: CSARRGLETQYF. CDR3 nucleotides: TGCAGTGCTAGGCGGGGGCTGGAGACCCAGTACTTC.

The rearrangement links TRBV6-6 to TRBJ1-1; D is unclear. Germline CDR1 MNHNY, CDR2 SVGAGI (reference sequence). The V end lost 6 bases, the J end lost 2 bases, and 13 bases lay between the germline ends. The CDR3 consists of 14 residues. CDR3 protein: CASSPTRTNTEAFF. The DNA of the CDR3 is TGTGCCAGCAGCCCGACCCGCACTAACACTGAAGCTTTCTTT.

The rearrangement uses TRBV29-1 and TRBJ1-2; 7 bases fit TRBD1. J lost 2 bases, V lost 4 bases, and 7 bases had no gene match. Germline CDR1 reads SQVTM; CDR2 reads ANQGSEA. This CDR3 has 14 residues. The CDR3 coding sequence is TGCAGCGTTGGGACAGGTTATATGAACTATGGCTACACCTTC. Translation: CSVGTGYMNYGYTF.

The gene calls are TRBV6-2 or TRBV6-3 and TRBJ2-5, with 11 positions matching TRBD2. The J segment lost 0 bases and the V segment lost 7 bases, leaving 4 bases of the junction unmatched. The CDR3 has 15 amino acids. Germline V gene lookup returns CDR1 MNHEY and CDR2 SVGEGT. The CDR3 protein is CASIPLAGDQETQYF. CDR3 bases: TGTGCCAGCATCCCACTAGCGGGAGACCAAGAGACCCAGTACTTC.

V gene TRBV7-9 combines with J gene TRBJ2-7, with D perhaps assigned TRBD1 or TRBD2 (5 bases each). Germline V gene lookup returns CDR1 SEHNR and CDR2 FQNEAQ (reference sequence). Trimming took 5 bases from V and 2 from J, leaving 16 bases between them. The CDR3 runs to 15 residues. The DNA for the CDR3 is TGTGCCAGCAGCCCGGGGCCAGGAATAGCCTACGAGCAGTACGTC. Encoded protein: CASSPGPGIAYEQYV.

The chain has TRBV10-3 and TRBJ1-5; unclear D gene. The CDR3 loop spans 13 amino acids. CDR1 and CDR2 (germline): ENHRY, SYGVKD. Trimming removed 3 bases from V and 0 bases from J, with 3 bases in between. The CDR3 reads CAISDYSNQPQHF. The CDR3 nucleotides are TGTGCCATCAGTGATTATAGCAATCAGCCCCAGCATTTT.

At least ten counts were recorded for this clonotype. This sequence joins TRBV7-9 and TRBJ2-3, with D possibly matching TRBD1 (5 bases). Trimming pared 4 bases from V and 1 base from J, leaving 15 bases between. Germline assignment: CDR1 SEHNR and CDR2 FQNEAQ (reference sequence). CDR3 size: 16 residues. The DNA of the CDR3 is TGTGCCAGCAGCTCCGATGGCAGGGAAGGCACAGATACGCAGTATTTT. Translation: CASSSDGREGTDTQYF.

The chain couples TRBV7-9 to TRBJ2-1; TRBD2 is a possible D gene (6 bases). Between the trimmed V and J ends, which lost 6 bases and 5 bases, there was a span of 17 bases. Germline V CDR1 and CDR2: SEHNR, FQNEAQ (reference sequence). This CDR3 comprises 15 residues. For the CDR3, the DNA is TGTGCCAGCAGGGAGACGGGACTCGCGCACAATGAGCAGTTCTTC. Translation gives CASRETGLAHNEQFF.

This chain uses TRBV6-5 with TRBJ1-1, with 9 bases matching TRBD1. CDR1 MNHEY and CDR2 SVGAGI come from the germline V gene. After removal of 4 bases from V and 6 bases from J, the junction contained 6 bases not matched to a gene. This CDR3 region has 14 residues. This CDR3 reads CASSLQGALAEAFF. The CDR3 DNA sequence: TGTGCCAGCAGTTTACAGGGGGCGCTTGCTGAAGCTTTCTTT.

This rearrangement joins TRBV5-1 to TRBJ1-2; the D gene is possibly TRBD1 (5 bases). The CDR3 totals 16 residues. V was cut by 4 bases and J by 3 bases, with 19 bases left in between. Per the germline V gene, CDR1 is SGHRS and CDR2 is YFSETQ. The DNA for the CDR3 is TGCGCCAGCAGCCCCTCAGGGAGTAGAATTGACTATGGCTACACCTTC. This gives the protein CASSPSGSRIDYGYTF.

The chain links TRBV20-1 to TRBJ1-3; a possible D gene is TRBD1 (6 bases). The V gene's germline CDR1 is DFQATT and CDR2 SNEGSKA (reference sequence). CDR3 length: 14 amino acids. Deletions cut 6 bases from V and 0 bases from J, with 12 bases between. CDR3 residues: CSAKDRSSGNTIYF. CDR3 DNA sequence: TGCAGTGCCAAGGACAGAAGCTCTGGAAACACCATATATTTT.

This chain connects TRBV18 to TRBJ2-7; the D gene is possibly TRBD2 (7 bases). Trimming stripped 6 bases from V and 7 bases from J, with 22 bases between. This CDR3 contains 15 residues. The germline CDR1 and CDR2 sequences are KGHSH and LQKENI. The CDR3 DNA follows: TGTGCCAGCTCCCCGAATCGGGGGGCTCTGGGTGAGCAGTACGTC. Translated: CASSPNRGALGEQYV.

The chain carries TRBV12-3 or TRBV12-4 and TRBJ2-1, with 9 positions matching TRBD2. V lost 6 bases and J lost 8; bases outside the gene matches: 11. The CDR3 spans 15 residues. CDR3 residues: CASRGHPWTSDEQFF. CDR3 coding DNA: TGTGCCAGCAGGGGACACCCTTGGACTAGCGATGAGCAGTTCTTC.

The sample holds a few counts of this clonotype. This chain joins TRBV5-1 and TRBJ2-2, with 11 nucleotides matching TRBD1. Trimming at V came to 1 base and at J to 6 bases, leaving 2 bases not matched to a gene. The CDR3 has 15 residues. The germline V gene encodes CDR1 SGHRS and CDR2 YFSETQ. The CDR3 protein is CASSLSGQGAGELFF. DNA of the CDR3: TGCGCCAGCAGCTTGTCGGGACAGGGGGCCGGGGAGCTGTTTTTT.

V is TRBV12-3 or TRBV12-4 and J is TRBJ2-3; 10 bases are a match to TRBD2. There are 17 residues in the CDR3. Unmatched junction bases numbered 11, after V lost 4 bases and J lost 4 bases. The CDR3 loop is CASSSWVAGGGADTQYF. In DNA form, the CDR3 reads TGTGCCAGCAGTTCGTGGGTAGCGGGGGGAGGTGCAGATACGCAGTATTTT.

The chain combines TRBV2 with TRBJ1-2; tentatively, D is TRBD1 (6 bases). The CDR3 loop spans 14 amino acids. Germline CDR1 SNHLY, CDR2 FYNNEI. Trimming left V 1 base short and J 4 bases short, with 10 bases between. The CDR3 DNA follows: TGTGCCAGCAGTGAAGGGGGGGCAGGCTATGGCTACACCTTC. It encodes CASSEGGAGYGYTF.

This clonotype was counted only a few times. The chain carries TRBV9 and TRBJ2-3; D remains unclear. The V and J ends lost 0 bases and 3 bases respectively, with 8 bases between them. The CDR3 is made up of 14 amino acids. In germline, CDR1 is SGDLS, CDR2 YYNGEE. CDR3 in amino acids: CASSVVGRTDTQYF. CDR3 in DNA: TGTGCCAGCAGCGTAGTCGGGCGGACAGATACGCAGTATTTT.

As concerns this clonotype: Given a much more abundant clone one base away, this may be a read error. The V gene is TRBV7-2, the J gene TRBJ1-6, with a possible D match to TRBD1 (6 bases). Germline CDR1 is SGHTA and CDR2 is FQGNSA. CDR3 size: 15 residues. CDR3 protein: CASILVGGANSPLHF. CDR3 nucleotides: TGTGCCAGCATCTTAGTTGGGGGGGCAAATTCACCCCTCCACTTT.

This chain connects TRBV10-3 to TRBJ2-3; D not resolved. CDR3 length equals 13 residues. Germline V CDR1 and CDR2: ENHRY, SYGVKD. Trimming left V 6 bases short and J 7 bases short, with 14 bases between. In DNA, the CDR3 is TGTGCCATCAGCGACGACGTCAGGAATACGCAGTATTTT. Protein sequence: CAISDDVRNTQYF.

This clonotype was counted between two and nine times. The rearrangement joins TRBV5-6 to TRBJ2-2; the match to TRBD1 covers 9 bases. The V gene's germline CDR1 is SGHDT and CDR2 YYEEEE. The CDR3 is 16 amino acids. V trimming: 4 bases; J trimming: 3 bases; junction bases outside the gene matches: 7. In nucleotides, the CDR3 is TGTGCCAGCAGCATCCTACAGGGGGCTTACACCGGGGAGCTGTTTTTT. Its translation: CASSILQGAYTGELFF.